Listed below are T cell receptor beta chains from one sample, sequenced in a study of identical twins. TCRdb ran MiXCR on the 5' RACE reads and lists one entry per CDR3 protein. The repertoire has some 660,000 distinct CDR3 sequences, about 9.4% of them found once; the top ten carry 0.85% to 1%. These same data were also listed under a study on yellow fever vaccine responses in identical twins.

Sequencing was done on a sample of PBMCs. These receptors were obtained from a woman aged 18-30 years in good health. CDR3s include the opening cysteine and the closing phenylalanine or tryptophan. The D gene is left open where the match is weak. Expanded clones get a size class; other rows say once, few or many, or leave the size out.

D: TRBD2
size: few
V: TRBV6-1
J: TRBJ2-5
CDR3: CASRALAGGQETQYF
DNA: TGTGCCAGCAGAGCACTAGCGGGGGGGCAAGAGACCCAGTACTTC

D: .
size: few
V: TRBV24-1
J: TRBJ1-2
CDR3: CATSDLQREYGYTF
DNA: TGTGCCACCAGTGATTTGCAAAGGGAGTATGGCTACACCTTC

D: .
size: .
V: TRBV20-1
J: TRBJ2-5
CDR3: CSASHGETQYF
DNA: TGCAGTGCTAGTCATGGTGAGACCCAGTACTTC

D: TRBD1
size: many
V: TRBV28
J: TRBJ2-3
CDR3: CASSSTGVLGTDTQYF
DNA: TGTGCCAGCAGTTCGACAGGGGTACTAGGCACAGATACGCAGTATTTT

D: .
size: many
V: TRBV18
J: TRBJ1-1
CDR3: CASSPGLNTEAFF
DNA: TGCGCCAGCAGCCCGGGATTGAACACTGAAGCTTTCTTT

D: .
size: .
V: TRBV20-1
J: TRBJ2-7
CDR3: CSARGGRAYEQYF
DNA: TGCAGTGCTAGGGGCGGCAGGGCCTACGAGCAGTACTTC

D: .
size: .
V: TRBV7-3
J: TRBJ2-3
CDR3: CASSDGTPNRGIAF
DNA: TGTGCCAGCAGTGACGGGACACCGAATAGGGGGATCGCTTTT

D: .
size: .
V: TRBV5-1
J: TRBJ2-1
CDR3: CASSLEGSRYPNEQFF
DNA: TGCGCCAGCAGCCTAGAGGGGAGCAGATACCCCAATGAGCAGTTCTTC

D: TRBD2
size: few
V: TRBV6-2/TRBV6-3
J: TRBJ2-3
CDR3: CASSRPMKSGIVTDTQYF
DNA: TGTGCCAGTTCCCGGCCCATGAAGAGCGGGATCGTTACAGATACGCAGTATTTT

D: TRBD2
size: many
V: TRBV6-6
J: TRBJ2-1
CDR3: CASSGRAYNEQFF
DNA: TGTGCCAGCAGCGGGAGGGCCTACAATGAGCAGTTCTTC

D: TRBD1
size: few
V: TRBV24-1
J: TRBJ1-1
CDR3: CATTGHRDRVRNTEAFF
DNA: TGTGCCACCACCGGTCACAGGGACAGGGTAAGAAACACTGAAGCTTTCTTT

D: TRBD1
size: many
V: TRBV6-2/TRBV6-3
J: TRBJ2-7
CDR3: CASSSPGQGSHEQYF
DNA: TGTGCCAGCAGTTCCCCGGGACAGGGGAGCCACGAGCAGTACTTC

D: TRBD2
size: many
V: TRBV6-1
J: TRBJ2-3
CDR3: CASSASGKSDTQYF
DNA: TGTGCCAGCAGTGCTAGCGGGAAATCAGATACGCAGTATTTT

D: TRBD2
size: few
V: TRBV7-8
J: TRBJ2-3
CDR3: CASSLTSGSSTDTQYF
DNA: TGTGCCAGCAGCTTGACTAGCGGTTCTAGCACAGATACGCAGTATTTT

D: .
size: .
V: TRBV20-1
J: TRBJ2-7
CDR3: CSALGGSERPEQYF
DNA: TGCAGTGCCCTGGGCGGGTCGGAGCGTCCCGAGCAGTACTTC

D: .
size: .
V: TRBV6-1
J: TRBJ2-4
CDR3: CASSEVGGYGIQYF
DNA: TGTGCCAGCAGTGAAGTCGGAGGGTACGGCATTCAGTACTTC

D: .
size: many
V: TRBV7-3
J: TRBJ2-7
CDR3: CPSHRDEQYF
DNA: TGTCCGTCCCACAGGGACGAGCAGTACTTC

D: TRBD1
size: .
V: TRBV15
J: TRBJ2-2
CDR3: CATSSYRTGGTGELFF
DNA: TGTGCCACCAGCTCTTACCGGACAGGGGGCACCGGGGAGCTGTTTTTT

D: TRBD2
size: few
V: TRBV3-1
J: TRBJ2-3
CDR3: CASSQDRLAGNTQYF
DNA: TGTGCCAGCAGCCAAGATAGGCTAGCGGGGAATACGCAGTATTTT

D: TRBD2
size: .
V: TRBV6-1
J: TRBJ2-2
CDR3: CASGGLAGPGELFF
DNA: TGTGCCAGCGGGGGACTAGCGGGTCCCGGGGAGCTGTTTTTT

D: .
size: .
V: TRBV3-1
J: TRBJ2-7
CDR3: CASSQDRPAYEQYF
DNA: TGTGCCAGCAGCCAAGACCGCCCCGCCTACGAGCAGTACTTC

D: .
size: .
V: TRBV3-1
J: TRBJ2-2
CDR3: CASSQEGWERNTGELFF
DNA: TGTGCCAGCAGCCAAGAAGGGTGGGAGCGAAACACCGGGGAGCTGTTTTTT

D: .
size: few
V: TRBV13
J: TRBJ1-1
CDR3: CASSFGTPALDLAEAFF
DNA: TGTGCCAGCAGCTTTGGGACGCCAGCCCTGGACCTCGCTGAAGCTTTCTTT

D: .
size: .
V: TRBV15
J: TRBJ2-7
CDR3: CATSRDSVTYEQYF
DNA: TGTGCCACCAGCAGAGATTCAGTTACCTACGAGCAGTACTTC

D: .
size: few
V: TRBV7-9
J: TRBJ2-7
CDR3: CASSSFLQRGNSYEQYF
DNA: TGTGCCAGCAGCTCCTTCCTTCAGAGGGGGAACTCCTACGAGCAGTACTTC

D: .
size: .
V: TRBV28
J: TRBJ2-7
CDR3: CASSPFGRSSYEQYF
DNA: TGTGCCAGCAGTCCCTTCGGCCGGAGCTCCTACGAGCAGTACTTC

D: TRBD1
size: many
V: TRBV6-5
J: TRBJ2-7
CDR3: CASSYKGGNTYEQYF
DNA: TGTGCCAGCAGTTACAAAGGGGGCAATACCTACGAGCAGTACTTC

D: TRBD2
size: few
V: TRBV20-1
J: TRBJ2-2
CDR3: CSATSGRASTGELFF
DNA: TGCAGTGCGACTAGCGGGAGGGCCAGCACCGGGGAGCTGTTTTTT

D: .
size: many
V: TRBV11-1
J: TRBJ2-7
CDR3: CASSLRSPGRLSPYEQYF
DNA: TGTGCCAGCAGCTTAAGAAGCCCCGGCCGGTTGTCCCCCTACGAGCAGTACTTC

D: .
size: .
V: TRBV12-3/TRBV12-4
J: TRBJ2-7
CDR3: CASSLTEVGEQYF
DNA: TGTGCCAGCAGCTTGACCGAGGTCGGCGAGCAGTACTTC

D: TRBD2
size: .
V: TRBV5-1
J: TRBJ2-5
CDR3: CASSLGLAGALETQYF
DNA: TGCGCCAGCAGCTTGGGACTAGCGGGGGCTCTTGAGACCCAGTACTTC

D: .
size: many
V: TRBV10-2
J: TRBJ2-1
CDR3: CASSDGFNEQFF
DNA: TGCGCCAGCAGTGACGGGTTCAATGAGCAGTTCTTC

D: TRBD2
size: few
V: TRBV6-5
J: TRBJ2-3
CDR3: CASSYEAGGPRGTQYF
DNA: TGTGCCAGCAGTTACGAGGCGGGGGGGCCGCGGGGGACGCAGTATTTT

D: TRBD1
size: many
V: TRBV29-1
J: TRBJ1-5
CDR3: CSVAGGSNQPQHF
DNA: TGCAGCGTGGCAGGGGGTAGCAATCAGCCCCAGCATTTT

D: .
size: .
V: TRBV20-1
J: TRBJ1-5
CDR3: CSAPRGSNQPQHF
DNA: TGCAGTGCCCCCCGGGGTAGCAATCAGCCCCAGCATTTT

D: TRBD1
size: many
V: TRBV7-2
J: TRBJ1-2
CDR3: CASSLGDRGGEGYTF
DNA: TGTGCCAGCAGCTTAGGGGACAGGGGGGGAGAAGGCTACACCTTC

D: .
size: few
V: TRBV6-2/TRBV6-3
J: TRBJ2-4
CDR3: CASSFPTSSENIQYF
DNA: TGTGCCAGCAGCTTCCCCACTAGCTCTGAAAACATTCAGTACTTC

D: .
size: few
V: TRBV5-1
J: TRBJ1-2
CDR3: CASSLEQNNYGYTF
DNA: TGCGCCAGCAGCTTGGAACAGAATAACTATGGCTACACCTTC

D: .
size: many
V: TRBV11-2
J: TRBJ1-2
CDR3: CASSLESRLNYGYTF
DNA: TGTGCCAGCAGCTTAGAGTCTAGATTAAACTATGGCTACACCTTC

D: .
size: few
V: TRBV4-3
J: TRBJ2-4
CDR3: CASSQRNRIVLAKNIQYF
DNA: TGCGCCAGCAGCCAACGAAACAGGATCGTTCTAGCCAAAAACATTCAGTACTTC

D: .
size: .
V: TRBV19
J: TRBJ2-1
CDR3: CASSIGKIRALYNEQFF
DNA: TGTGCCAGTAGTATTGGGAAAATCCGGGCCCTCTACAATGAGCAGTTCTTC

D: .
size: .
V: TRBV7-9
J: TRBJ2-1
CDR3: CASSLVDLFF
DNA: TGTGCCAGCAGCCTAGTGGACTTGTTCTTC

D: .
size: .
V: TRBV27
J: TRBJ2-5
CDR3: CASSLGMGKTQYF
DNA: TGTGCCAGCAGTTTGGGGATGGGGAAGACCCAGTACTTC

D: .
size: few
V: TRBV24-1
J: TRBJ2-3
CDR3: CATSHRVTDTQYF
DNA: TGTGCCACCAGTCACCGGGTCACAGATACGCAGTATTTT

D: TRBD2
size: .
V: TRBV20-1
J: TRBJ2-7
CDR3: CSARDPAGSPYEQYF
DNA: TGCAGTGCTAGGGACCCAGCGGGAAGCCCCTACGAGCAGTACTTC

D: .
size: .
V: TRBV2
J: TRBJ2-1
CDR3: CASSPGTPDPNEQFF
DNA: TGTGCCAGCAGTCCCGGGACACCGGATCCCAATGAGCAGTTCTTC

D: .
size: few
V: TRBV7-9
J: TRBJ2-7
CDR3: CASSQSGHLKNSYEQYF
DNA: TGTGCCAGCAGCCAGAGCGGGCATCTCAAGAACTCCTACGAGCAGTACTTC

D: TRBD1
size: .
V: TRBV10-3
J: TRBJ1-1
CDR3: CAIRAQGALGTEAFF
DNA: TGTGCCATCAGGGCACAGGGGGCATTGGGCACTGAAGCTTTCTTT

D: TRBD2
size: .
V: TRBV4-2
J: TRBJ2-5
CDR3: CASSLFRLAGGETQYF
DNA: TGTGCCAGCAGCCTATTTCGACTAGCGGGAGGCGAGACCCAGTACTTC

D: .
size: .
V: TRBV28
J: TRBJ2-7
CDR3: CASRAGTEQYEQYF
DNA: TGTGCCAGCAGGGCCGGGACGGAACAATACGAGCAGTACTTC

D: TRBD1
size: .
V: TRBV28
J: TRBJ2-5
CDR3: CASSWGQATQETQYF
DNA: TGTGCCAGCAGTTGGGGACAGGCCACCCAAGAGACCCAGTACTTC

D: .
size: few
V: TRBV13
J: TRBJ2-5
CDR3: CASSLRLEETQYF
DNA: TGTGCCAGCAGCCTGCGTCTAGAAGAGACCCAGTACTTC

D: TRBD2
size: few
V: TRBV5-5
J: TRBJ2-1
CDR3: CASSLVAASGSSYNEQFF
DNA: TGTGCCAGCAGCTTGGTAGCAGCTAGCGGGAGCTCCTACAATGAGCAGTTCTTC

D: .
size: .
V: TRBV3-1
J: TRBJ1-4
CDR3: CASSEDSVRNEKLFF
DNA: TGTGCCAGCAGCGAAGACTCGGTGAGGAATGAAAAACTGTTTTTT